These T cell receptor beta chains were read from a single sample in a study of CD8 T cells in ankylosing spondylitis. TCRdb processed the 5' RACE reads anew with MiXCR; each CDR3 protein has one entry. Of some 840,000 distinct CDR3 sequences listed, 12% are singletons. What was sequenced was blood, either unsorted or a sorted T cell fraction (not recorded which). All receptors derive from a male donor with ankylosing spondylitis. Both conserved end residues are trimmed from each CDR3. The order of the fields is V gene, J gene, CDR3 length, CDR3 protein.

>TRBV24-1|TRBJ1-4|14
ATSDPRPGRGEKLF
>TRBV20-1|TRBJ2-1|12
SAIKGGGYNEQF
>TRBV11-2|TRBJ2-5|15
ASSSTMGLAGAETQY
>TRBV29-1|TRBJ2-1|12
SVGTSGSYNEQF
>TRBV3-1|TRBJ2-5|13
ASSQRGTVQETQY
>TRBV7-9|TRBJ1-1|11
ASSPQGLTEAF
>TRBV27|TRBJ1-3|12
ASSKKTGGNTIY
>TRBV7-2|TRBJ2-7|9
ASSMNHEQY
>TRBV28|TRBJ2-3|10
ASSYLSDTQY
>TRBV21-1|TRBJ1-2|10
ASRKGAVGYT
>TRBV4-3|TRBJ2-3|15
ASSQEGIGPPSDTQY
>TRBV15|TRBJ1-2|16
ATSRDAGTSRRVYGYT
>TRBV7-8|TRBJ2-3|15
ASSLVEGGRTKDTQY
>TRBV7-9|TRBJ2-7|10
AGARVPYEQY
>TRBV7-9|TRBJ2-1|15
ASSFGLAGGSYNEQF
>TRBV5-1|TRBJ1-2|11
ASSLAGNYGYT
>TRBV30|TRBJ2-7|10
AWSIRTGGPR
>TRBV15|TRBJ1-4|15
ATSRDLPRGLNEKLF
>TRBV9|TRBJ2-2|11
ASGRVGTGELF
>TRBV20-1|TRBJ1-2|11
SARRSTGSGYT
>TRBV20-1|TRBJ1-1|12
SAREYRGVTEAF
>TRBV9|TRBJ1-2|11
ASSRQIQGGYT
>TRBV5-1|TRBJ2-7|10
ASSSTGSEQY
>TRBV12-3/TRBV12-4|TRBJ2-3|13
ASTSSSGPTDTQY
>TRBV24-1|TRBJ2-7|13
ATSDLDGRSYEQY
>TRBV20-1|TRBJ2-7|12
SATWDRSFSEQY
>TRBV7-9|TRBJ2-2|13
ASTQWAGGTGELF
>TRBV7-9|TRBJ1-6|13
ASSTDRAYNSPLH
>TRBV6-4|TRBJ2-4|15
ASTDGGRALGKNIQY
>TRBV7-9|TRBJ2-2|12
ASSPPRSTGELF
>TRBV7-2|TRBJ2-3|14
ASSLARQGGTDTQY
>TRBV6-6|TRBJ2-2|11
ASRNAGGGELF
>TRBV6-6|TRBJ1-5|11
ASRSSNNQPQH